The rows below give T cell receptor beta chains drawn from one sample of a study of T cells generated in artificial thymic organoids. TCRdb used MiXCR to reprocess the 5' RACE reads, holding one entry per CDR3 protein. The profile covers 2,000 to 2,500 distinct CDR3 sequences, with 11% appearing a single time and about 2.5% taken by the ten largest. The sample comprised naive CD8+ T cells from the thymus. These TCRs come from a human donor who gave cord blood stem cells for thymic organoid culture, a cardiac surgery patient who gave postnatal thymus, or a blood donor (not recorded which). Each CDR3 is given with its conserved first and last residue. Fields, in order: clone size, V gene, D gene, J gene, CDR3 DNA, CDR3 protein. The D gene is left open where the match is weak. A row's size may be missing; if present it is once, few, many or a size class.

>medium-sized|TRBV12-5|TRBD2|TRBJ2-7
TGTGCTAGTGGTTTGGCTCGGACTAGTTCCTACGAGCAGTACTTC
CASGLARTSSYEQYF
>.|TRBV28|.|TRBJ2-1
TGTGCCAGCAGTACCAATGAGCAGTTCTTC
CASSTNEQFF
>medium-sized|TRBV5-1|.|TRBJ2-7
TGCGCCAGCAGCTTTGGGCGCCCGGGACGTCGAAATTGGGGATACGAGCAGTACTTC
CASSFGRPGRRNWGYEQYF
>.|TRBV9|.|TRBJ1-1
TGTGCCAGCAGCGTAGGAAATAACTGGGGGAATGAAGCTTTCTTT
CASSVGNNWGNEAFF
>medium-sized|TRBV29-1|TRBD1|TRBJ1-4
TGCAGCGTCGTCTCGGGACAGATCGGTCCTAGCGCTAATGAAAAACTGTTTTTT
CSVVSGQIGPSANEKLFF
>.|TRBV12-3/TRBV12-4|TRBD2|TRBJ2-1
TGTGCCAGCAGTTTAAGAGCCCCCAGGGCAACTAGCGGGAATGAGCAGTTCTTC
CASSLRAPRATSGNEQFF
>medium-sized|TRBV6-5|.|TRBJ1-2
TGTGCCAGCAGTTACTGGGGACCTTATAACTATGGCTACACCTTC
CASSYWGPYNYGYTF
>medium-sized|TRBV7-9|.|TRBJ1-1
TGTGCCAGCAGCCCCTTAGAGGTATCGGCTGAAGCTTTCTTT
CASSPLEVSAEAFF
>medium-sized|TRBV12-3/TRBV12-4|.|TRBJ1-1
TGTGCCAGCAGTTTATGGGGCCAGGGAGCTTTCTTT
CASSLWGQGAFF
>medium-sized|TRBV30|.|TRBJ1-1
TGTGCCTGGAGTTGGAACACTGAAGCTTTCTTT
CAWSWNTEAFF
>.|TRBV14|TRBD1|TRBJ2-2
TGTGCCAGCAGCCAAGCCCCGCGAAGGGGGCGCGCCACCGGGGAGCTGTTTTTT
CASSQAPRRGRATGELFF
>.|TRBV28|.|TRBJ2-5
TGTGCCAGCAGTTTAGAGGGATTGCAAGGGACCCAGTACTTC
CASSLEGLQGTQYF
>medium-sized|TRBV13|TRBD1|TRBJ1-1
TGTGCCAGCAGCTTAGGGACAGGGGGCAGGGACACTGAAGCTTTCTTT
CASSLGTGGRDTEAFF
>medium-sized|TRBV27|.|TRBJ2-1
TGTGCCAGCAGTTTATACAGGGATCTATTGAGCTCCTACAATGAGCAGTTCTTC
CASSLYRDLLSSYNEQFF
>medium-sized|TRBV27|TRBD2|TRBJ2-3
TGTGCCAGCAGTTTAACCCAATCGGGGGGGTACACAGATACGCAGTATTTT
CASSLTQSGGYTDTQYF
>large|TRBV13|.|TRBJ2-3
TGTGCCAGCAGCTTCAGCACAGATACGCAGTATTTT
CASSFSTDTQYF
>medium-sized|TRBV5-1|.|TRBJ1-2
TGCGCCAGCAGCTTGGGGCTAGGCGTAACGGACTATGGCTACACCTTC
CASSLGLGVTDYGYTF
>medium-sized|TRBV28|TRBD1|TRBJ1-2
TGTGCCAGCAGTCAGACAGGGGAATATGGCTACACCTTC
CASSQTGEYGYTF
>medium-sized|TRBV9|.|TRBJ1-1
TGTGCCAGCAGCGTAGACCACATCTCGAACACTGAAGCTTTCTTT
CASSVDHISNTEAFF
>few|TRBV7-9|.|TRBJ2-1
TGTGCCAGCAGCTTAGGAGGGAAGAAGAATGAGCAGTTCTTC
CASSLGGKKNEQFF
>medium-sized|TRBV15|TRBD2|TRBJ2-5
TGTGCCACCTTACTCGGGACTAGCGTGCAAGAGACCCAGTACTTC
CATLLGTSVQETQYF
>medium-sized|TRBV5-1|.|TRBJ2-4
TGCGCCAGCAGACGCGAACCGGACGGCAAAAACATTCAGTACTTC
CASRREPDGKNIQYF
>medium-sized|TRBV5-1|.|TRBJ1-1
TGCGCCAGCAGCTTGGTGCGTTGGGGATTTGATACTGAAGCTTTCTTT
CASSLVRWGFDTEAFF
>medium-sized|TRBV5-1|.|TRBJ2-1
TGCGCCAGCAGCTCGGGGTCTTCGTCCTACAATGAGCAGTTCTTC
CASSSGSSSYNEQFF
>medium-sized|TRBV29-1|.|TRBJ2-7
TGCAGCGTTGAAGATGGGGTGGCGGGGGCCTACGGCGAGCAGTACTTC
CSVEDGVAGAYGEQYF
>medium-sized|TRBV7-9|.|TRBJ1-1
TGTGCCAGCAGCTCAAACACTGAAGCTTTCTTT
CASSSNTEAFF
>medium-sized|TRBV28|.|TRBJ2-5
TGTGCCAGCAGTTTGGGCAGGGTCGGAAAGACCCAGTACTTC
CASSLGRVGKTQYF
>medium-sized|TRBV7-9|TRBD1|TRBJ1-1
TGTGCCAGCAGCCCGACAGGGGGCAACACTGAAGCTTTCTTT
CASSPTGGNTEAFF
>large|TRBV5-1|.|TRBJ2-5
TGCGCCAGCAGCTTCCAAGAGACCCAGTACTTC
CASSFQETQYF
>few|TRBV12-3/TRBV12-4|.|TRBJ2-7
TGTGCCAGCAGTCCCGAAACATACTACGAGCAGTACTTC
CASSPETYYEQYF
>medium-sized|TRBV12-3/TRBV12-4|TRBD2|TRBJ2-3
TGTGCCAGCAGCGCAGGAGCGGGAGGCCCCCCCACAGATACGCAGTATTTT
CASSAGAGGPPTDTQYF
>medium-sized|TRBV12-3/TRBV12-4|TRBD1|TRBJ1-1
TGTGCCAGCAGTACAGGGGGCAGGGACACTGAAGCTTTCTTT
CASSTGGRDTEAFF
>medium-sized|TRBV11-3|TRBD1|TRBJ2-1
TGTGCCAGCAGCCTAAACAGGGGTGGGTACAATGAGCAGTTCTTC
CASSLNRGGYNEQFF
>medium-sized|TRBV6-1|.|TRBJ2-1
TGTGCCAGCAGTGAAGAAATCTGGGCTAGGTACAATGAGCAGTTCTTC
CASSEEIWARYNEQFF
>medium-sized|TRBV7-8|.|TRBJ2-1
TGTGCCAGCAGCCTGACAAATGAGCAGTTCTTC
CASSLTNEQFF
>.|TRBV7-6|.|TRBJ2-2
TGTGCCAGCAGCCCTCCAGCACATCCCACCGGGGAGCTGTTTTTT
CASSPPAHPTGELFF
>medium-sized|TRBV4-1|TRBD1|TRBJ2-1
TGCGCCAGCAGCCAAGTTCAAGGACAGGGGGGCAATGAGCAGTTCTTC
CASSQVQGQGGNEQFF
>medium-sized|TRBV5-1|TRBD1|TRBJ2-3
TGCGCCAGCAGCTTTAGGGGACAGGGGGCATTCGATACGCAGTATTTT
CASSFRGQGAFDTQYF
>medium-sized|TRBV6-5|.|TRBJ1-1
TGTGCCAGCAGTTACAGCCTTCCACCCACTGAAGCTTTCTTT
CASSYSLPPTEAFF
>.|TRBV12-3/TRBV12-4|.|TRBJ1-3
TGTGCCAGCAGTGACAGGGGAAACACCATATATTTT
CASSDRGNTIYF
>medium-sized|TRBV5-6|.|TRBJ1-5
TGTGCCAGCAGCTTGTCCTGGGGTAATCAGCCCCAGCATTTT
CASSLSWGNQPQHF
>few|TRBV6-2/TRBV6-3|.|TRBJ1-1
TGTGCCAGCAGTTACTTCGGGGGTTCCACTGAAGCTTTCTTT
CASSYFGGSTEAFF
>few|TRBV7-3|.|TRBJ1-2
TGTGCCAGCAGCCTTAAGGGCGGCTATGGCTACGCCTTC
CASSLKGGYGYAF
>medium-sized|TRBV6-5|TRBD1|TRBJ1-2
TGTGCCAGCAGTTACTCTGGGACAGGATACCACTACACCTTC
CASSYSGTGYHYTF
>medium-sized|TRBV10-3|.|TRBJ2-2
TGTGCCATCAAAGCGGACTGGACGAACACCGGGGAGCTGTTTTTT
CAIKADWTNTGELFF
>medium-sized|TRBV12-3/TRBV12-4|.|TRBJ1-6
TGTGCCAGCAGCCTGGAGACGACTGTACGTTCACCCCTCCACTTT
CASSLETTVRSPLHF
>medium-sized|TRBV15|.|TRBJ1-4
TGTGCCACCAGCAGAGTTGGAGGGGAAAAACTGTTTTTT
CATSRVGGEKLFF
>medium-sized|TRBV5-5|TRBD1|TRBJ2-1
TGTGCCAGCAGGAGGGGGCATGAGCAGTTCTTC
CASRRGHEQFF
>medium-sized|TRBV12-3/TRBV12-4|TRBD1|TRBJ2-7
TGTGCCAGCAGCGGACAGGGCTCCGAGCAGTACTTC
CASSGQGSEQYF
>medium-sized|TRBV12-3/TRBV12-4|.|TRBJ2-1
TGTGCCACCGGGGGTGTTGCGGGACGGTACAATGAGCAGTTCTTC
CATGGVAGRYNEQFF
>medium-sized|TRBV6-5|TRBD2|TRBJ2-1
TGTGCCAGCAGTTACTTTCCGGGGGGGCAGGGAAATGAGCAGTTCTTC
CASSYFPGGQGNEQFF
>large|TRBV24-1|TRBD1|TRBJ1-1
TGTGCCACCAGTGTTCGGGACAGGGTCCACTCTGCTTTCTTT
CATSVRDRVHSAFF
>medium-sized|TRBV10-2|.|TRBJ1-1
TGCGCCAGCAGTGATGTCAACTCGAACACTGAAGCTTTCTTT
CASSDVNSNTEAFF
>medium-sized|TRBV4-1|.|TRBJ1-4
TGCGCCAGCAGCCATCAAAACAGCGATGAAAAACTGTTTTTT
CASSHQNSDEKLFF
>.|TRBV11-2|TRBD2|TRBJ2-5
TGTGCCAGCAGGTGGCGGGGGGGTCGGTACCAAGAGACCCAGTACTTC
CASRWRGGRYQETQYF
>.|TRBV27|TRBD1|TRBJ2-7
TGTGCCTGCAGTCCCTGGACAGGGCTGTACGAGCAGTACTTC
CACSPWTGLYEQYF
>medium-sized|TRBV2|.|TRBJ2-1
TGTGCCAGAGGGAGTGGGGGTCACGGCTACAATGAGCAGTTCTTC
CARGSGGHGYNEQFF
>large|TRBV10-1|.|TRBJ2-1
TGCGCCAGCAGTGAAGGCAGATACAATGAGCAGTTCTTC
CASSEGRYNEQFF
>large|TRBV9|.|TRBJ1-2
TGTGCCAGCAGCGTAGGTACCCTAACAGTTCTGGACTACACCTTC
CASSVGTLTVLDYTF